This TCR beta chain was identified during a study of patients and donors after allogeneic stem cell transplantation. Germline CDR1 SGHTA, CDR2 FQGNSA. Between the trimmed V and J ends, which lost 3 bases and 4 bases, there was a span of 12 bases. CDR3 length equals 14 residues. Via MiXCR, TCRdb re-called the RT-PCR reads, giving one row per CDR3 protein. The sample lists about 89,000 distinct CDR3 sequences; roughly 43% were seen once. Sequenced material: blood, either unsorted or a sorted T cell fraction (not recorded which). The J gene is TRBJ1-1, the V gene TRBV7-2; no firm D call. The sequence was obtained from a human donor who was either an allogeneic HSCT recipient or a stem cell or donor lymphocyte infusion donor (not recorded which). It is not recorded whose cells these are; they may come from a transplant donor. The CDR3 is CASSFVQTRTEAFF. The CDR3 nucleotides are TGTGCCAGCAGCTTCGTACAGACCCGCACTGAAGCTTTCTTT.